This entry features one T cell receptor (beta chain) sequence. What it binds is not known. It was by 5' RACE with UMI labels that the TRB cDNA libraries were prepared. TCRdb re-analyzed the 5' RACE reads; it lists each CDR3 protein once, without DNA. The listing contains around 160,000 distinct CDR3 sequences. These data come from a study of CXCR3-negative and CXCR3-positive naive CD8 T cells. Findings of the study overall: In both naive subsets diversity was comparably high, whereas memory CD8+ cells showed much lower diversity. Naive CXCR3-positive and CXCR3-negative cells shared similar TRBV-TRBJ usage, unlike memory cells. TCR strength was inferred from TRB CDR3 properties, while surface CD5 was comparable between naive subsets. The study found more hydrophobic TRB CDR3s in CXCR3-positive naive cells than in CXCR3-negative naive cells.

The germline V gene encodes CDR1 MGHRA and CDR2 YSYEKL. The CDR3 length is 13 residues. The sequence came from a human donor in good health. Some clones in this sample may be carry-over from other donors' samples. The gene calls are TRBV4-1 and TRBJ1-2. Material for sequencing was naive CXCR3+ CD8+ T cells from blood. Subset noted: CD45RO-CCR7+CD27+CD95- naive CD8+ T cells expressing CXCR3 (TNR3+). The CDR3 spells CASSHQQTNGYTF.